Listed here are 20 T cell receptor beta chains from one sample, sequenced in a study of shared clonotypes between healthy human individuals. Profiling relied on immunoSEQ multiplex PCR, and the TCRdb table lists in-frame clones only, not all of them. The sample lists about 1.1 million clones; approximately 80% were seen once. The specimen was memory CD4+ T cells from PBMCs. Subset here: CD45RA-negative fraction. The origin of the receptors is a man younger than 35 in good health. Some clones in this sample may be carry-over from other donors' samples.

The chain joins TRBV18 to TRBJ1-2, with 7 bases aligning to TRBD1. V shed 3 bases and J 3 bases; nucleotides not matched to a gene: 10. The V gene's germline CDR1 is KGHSH and CDR2 LQKENI. The length of the CDR3 is 16 residues. The DNA for the CDR3 is TGTGCCAGCTCACCCTACAGGGGCTTGGGGGACTATGGCTACACCTTC. This gives the protein CASSPYRGLGDYGYTF.

Remarks on this clone: The same CDR3 arises from other DNA sequences in this sample as well. For the CDR3, the DNA is TGTGCCAGCAGCCTGGGACAGTTGAACACTGAAGCTTTCTTT. This translates into CASSLGQLNTEAFF. The chain employs TRBV6-1 and TRBJ1-1, with 7 bases lining up with TRBD1. The CDR3 spans 14 residues. Germline trimming cut 6 bases from V and 0 bases from J; bases unmatched to any gene: 4. CDR1 is MNHNS and CDR2 is SASEGT in the germline V gene.

This chain uses TRBV2 with TRBJ2-1; no firm D call. With 5 bases removed from V and 2 bases from J, the gap between germline ends came to 4 bases. This CDR3 spans 12 amino acids. Germline loops: CDR1 SNHLY, CDR2 FYNNEI. DNA of the CDR3: TGTGCCAGCAGTTGGGCCTACAATGAGCAGTTCTTC. As protein: CASSWAYNEQFF. The full variable domain, its missing parts supplied by reference TRBV2 and TRBJ2-1, is EPEVTQTPSHQVTQMGQEVILRCVPISNHLYFYWYRQILGQKVEFLVSFYNNEISEKSEIFDDQFSVERPDGSNFTLKIRSTKLEDSAMYFCASSWAYNEQFFGPGTRLTVL.

This clone was picked up many times. Other DNA variants within this sample encode the same CDR3. V usage is TRBV7-3 and J usage is TRBJ1-1; D is unresolved. CDR3 length equals 13 residues. Germline CDR1 is SGHTA and CDR2 is FQGTGA. V lost 1 base and J lost 2, with 5 bases in between. CDR3 coding DNA: TGTGCCAGCAGCTTAATGGCTAACACTGAAGCTTTCTTT. Encoded protein: CASSLMANTEAFF.

The rearrangement joins TRBV7-9 to TRBJ2-5, with D tentatively TRBD2 (5 bases). Trimming removed 5 bases from V and 4 bases from J, with 11 bases in between. This CDR3 region has 13 residues. Per germline, CDR1 SEHNR and CDR2 FQNEAQ (reference sequence). The CDR3, as DNA: TGTGCCAGCAGCCGGGATAACGGAGAGACCCAGTACTTC. This gives the protein CASSRDNGETQYF. The full variable domain, in which reference TRBV7-9 and TRBJ2-5 provide the parts outside the CDR3, is DTGVSQNPRHKITKRGQNVTFRCDPISEHNRLYWYRQTLGQGPEFLTYFQNEAQLEKSRLLSDRFSAERPKGSFSTLEIQRTEQGDSAMYLCASSRDNGETQYFGPGTRLLVL.

This clone was seen at least ten times. V is TRBV5-6 and J is TRBJ2-1; D gene unclear. Germline V gives CDR1 SGHDT, CDR2 YYEEEE. Trimming shortened V by 1 base and J by 10 bases, and 12 bases separated the two germline ends. This CDR3 comprises 13 residues. Written as DNA, the CDR3 is TGTGCCAGCAGCTTGACATACGGGCGAGAGCAGTTCTTC. Translation: CASSLTYGREQFF.

This clone was observed a handful of times. Other DNA sequences of this sample code for an identical CDR3. This sequence joins TRBV5-1 and TRBJ2-3; 8 bases agree with TRBD2. V shed 4 bases and J 3 bases; nucleotides not matched to a gene: 4. CDR3 size: 14 residues. The germline gives CDR1 SGHRS, CDR2 YFSETQ. CDR3 coding DNA: TGCGCCAGCAGCCCATTAGCGGGGACAGATACGCAGTATTTT. As protein: CASSPLAGTDTQYF. The complete variable domain, with remaining parts taken from reference TRBV5-1 and TRBJ2-3, reads KAGVTQTPRYLIKTRGQQVTLSCSPISGHRSVSWYQQTPGQGLQFLFEYFSETQRNKGNFPGRFSGRQFSNSRSEMNVSTLELGDSALYLCASSPLAGTDTQYFGPGTRLTVL.

This clone has a handful of counts. The chain recombines TRBV11-2 with TRBJ1-1; D gene unclear. CDR1 and CDR2 (germline): SGHAT, FQNNGV. The CDR3 runs 12 residues. V was clipped by 5 bases and J by 5 bases, with 9 bases between them. The CDR3 loop is CASSVQGTEAFF. CDR3 DNA sequence: TGTGCCAGCAGCGTCCAAGGTACTGAAGCTTTCTTT.

In its sample, this clone was seen a few times. The genes are TRBV11-2 and TRBJ1-2; D is ambiguous. V shed 7 bases and J shed 3 bases, with 18 bases lying between them. The CDR3 runs to 15 residues. Looked up from germline, CDR1 is SGHAT and CDR2 is FQNNGV. The CDR3 DNA sequence: TGTGCCAGCAAGGCTTACCGACAAAAGGACTATGGCTACACCTTC. Residues: CASKAYRQKDYGYTF.

V usage is TRBV27 and J usage is TRBJ2-6; D not certain. Trimming cost V 3 bases and J 0 bases, with 6 bases left between them. Germline values: CDR1 MNHEY, CDR2 SMNVEV (reference sequence). This CDR3 is built from 15 residues. CDR3 sequence: CASSFWPSGANVLTF. In nucleotides, the CDR3 is TGTGCCAGCAGTTTCTGGCCCTCTGGGGCCAACGTCCTGACTTTC.

This chain uses TRBV6-5 with TRBJ2-1; TRBD2 might be the D (6 bases). The CDR3 is made up of 15 amino acids. Germline loops: CDR1 MNHEY, CDR2 SVGAGI. V lost 7 bases, J lost 0 bases, and 13 bases lay in between. The CDR3 DNA sequence: TGTGCCAGCAAGTCGGGAGTCGGCTCCTACAATGAGCAGTTCTTC. Its protein is CASKSGVGSYNEQFF.

This clone was counted a single time. The chain employs TRBV7-9 and TRBJ2-3; weak D call: TRBD1 (6 bases). CDR1 and CDR2 from the germline V gene are SEHNR and FQNEAQ (reference sequence). The CDR3 has 13 residues. Deletions cut 5 bases from V and 6 bases from J, with 12 bases between. The CDR3 nucleotides read TGTGCCAGCAGCCTGACAGGATTGGATACGCAGTATTTT. Its protein product is CASSLTGLDTQYF.

The chain uses TRBV4-2 and TRBJ2-2, with 8 bases aligning to TRBD2. Trimming took 0 bases from V and 8 from J; bases not matched to a gene: 8. The CDR3 runs to 16 residues. CDR1 and CDR2 (germline): LGHNA, YNFKEQ. The CDR3 bases are TGTGCCAGCAGCCAAGATTGGATAGCGGGATCGGGGGAGCTGTTTTTT. Translating gives CASSQDWIAGSGELFF.

The chain is built from TRBV7-9 and TRBJ2-7, with 7 positions matching TRBD1. The CDR3 length is 14 residues. Germline trimming cut 8 bases from V and 3 bases from J; bases unmatched to any gene: 10. CDR1 and CDR2 (germline): SEHNR, FQNEAQ (reference sequence). The CDR3 DNA sequence: TGTGCCAGCGCGACCGGGACAGTCTTCTACGAGCAGTACTTC. Amino acids: CASATGTVFYEQYF.

The chain combines TRBV4-1 with TRBJ2-1; D not resolved. The CDR3 totals 15 residues. Between the trimmed V and J ends, which lost 1 base and 3 bases, there was a span of 10 bases. Germline V CDR1 and CDR2: MGHRA, YSYEKL. CDR3 DNA sequence: TGCGCCAGCAGCCAAGCCCCCACCTACTACAATGAGCAGTTCTTC. It yields the protein CASSQAPTYYNEQFF.

The V call is TRBV4-1, the J call TRBJ2-5; D is undetermined. This CDR3 has 14 residues. The V and J ends lost 0 bases and 5 bases respectively, with 10 bases between them. CDR1 and CDR2 from the germline V gene are MGHRA and YSYEKL. CDR3 residues: CASSQDFVVETQYF. The CDR3 coding sequence is TGCGCCAGCAGCCAAGATTTCGTAGTGGAGACCCAGTACTTC.

A remark on this clone: Relative to the germline gene, one junction end is altered; a read error may explain this. This chain uses TRBV7-9 with TRBJ2-1; 9 nucleotides agree with TRBD2. Per germline, CDR1 SEHNR and CDR2 FQNEAQ (reference sequence). The CDR3 runs to 16 residues. The CDR3, as DNA: TGTGCCAGCAGCTACATGAGCGGGGGGAGGTACAGTGAGCAGTTCTTC. Translated, it gives CASSYMSGGRYSEQFF. Full variable domain (remainder filled in from reference TRBV7-9 and TRBJ2-1): DTGVSQNPRHKITKRGQNVTFRCDPISEHNRLYWYRQTLGQGPEFLTYFQNEAQLEKSRLLSDRFSAERPKGSFSTLEIQRTEQGDSAMYLCASSYMSGGRYSEQFFGPGTRLTVL.

V usage is TRBV6-5 and J usage is TRBJ1-1, with D possibly matching TRBD1 (5 bases). CDR1 MNHEY and CDR2 SVGAGI come from the germline V gene. V lost 6 bases and J lost 4, with 12 bases in between. The CDR3 runs to 13 residues. For the CDR3, the DNA is TGTGCCAGCAGCTCCAGGGTGCGCACTGAAGCTTTCTTT. Its translation is CASSSRVRTEAFF.

The table lists this clone with many counts. The genes are TRBV28 and TRBJ2-3; 9 bases align to TRBD2. Germline-derived CDR1 and CDR2 are MDHEN and SYDVKM. The trim removed 2 bases at V and 1 base at J, leaving 1 base unmatched. The CDR3 extends over 15 amino acids. The CDR3 loop is CASSLIAGGTDTQYF. The DNA of the CDR3 is TGTGCCAGCAGTTTAATAGCGGGAGGCACAGATACGCAGTATTTT.

The chain recombines TRBV30 with TRBJ2-7; tentative D call: TRBD2 (6 bases). CDR1 and CDR2 from the germline V gene are GTSNPN and SVGIG (reference sequence). This CDR3 has 14 residues. V was clipped by 0 bases and J by 1 base, with 10 bases between them. CDR3: CAWSVRDSSYEQYF. The CDR3 DNA follows: TGTGCCTGGAGTGTGAGGGACTCTTCCTACGAGCAGTACTTC.